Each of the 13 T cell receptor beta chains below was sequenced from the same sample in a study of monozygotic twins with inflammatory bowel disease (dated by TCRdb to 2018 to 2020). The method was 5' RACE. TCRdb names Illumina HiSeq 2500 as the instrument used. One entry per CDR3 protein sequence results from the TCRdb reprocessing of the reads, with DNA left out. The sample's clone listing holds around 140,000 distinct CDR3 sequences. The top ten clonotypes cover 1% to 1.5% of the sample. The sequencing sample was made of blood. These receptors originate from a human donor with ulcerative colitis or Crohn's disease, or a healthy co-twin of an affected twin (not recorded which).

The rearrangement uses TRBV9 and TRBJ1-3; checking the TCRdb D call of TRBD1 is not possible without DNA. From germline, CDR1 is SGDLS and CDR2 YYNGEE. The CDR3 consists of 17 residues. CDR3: CASSVVGQTLSGNTIYF. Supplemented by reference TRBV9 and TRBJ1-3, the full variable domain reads DSGVTQTPKHLITATGQRVTLRCSPRSGDLSVYWYQQSLDQGLQFLIQYYNGEERAKGNILERFSAQQFPDLHSELNLSSLELGDSALYFCASSVVGQTLSGNTIYFGEGSWLTVV.

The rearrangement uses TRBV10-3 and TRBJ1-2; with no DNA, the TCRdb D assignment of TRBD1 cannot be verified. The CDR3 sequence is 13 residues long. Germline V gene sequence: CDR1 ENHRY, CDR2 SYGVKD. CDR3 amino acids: CAISVQGNYGYTF.

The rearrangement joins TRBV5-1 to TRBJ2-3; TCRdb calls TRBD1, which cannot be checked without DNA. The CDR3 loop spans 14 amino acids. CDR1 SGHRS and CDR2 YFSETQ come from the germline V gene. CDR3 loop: CASRGQASTDTQYF.

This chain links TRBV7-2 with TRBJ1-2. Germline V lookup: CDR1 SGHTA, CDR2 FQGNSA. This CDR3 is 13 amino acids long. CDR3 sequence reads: CAREGLSRSGYTF.

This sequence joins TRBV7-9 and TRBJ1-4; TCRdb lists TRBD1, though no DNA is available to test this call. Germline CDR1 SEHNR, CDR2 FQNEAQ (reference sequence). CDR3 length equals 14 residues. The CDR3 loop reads CASSYGQENEKLFF.

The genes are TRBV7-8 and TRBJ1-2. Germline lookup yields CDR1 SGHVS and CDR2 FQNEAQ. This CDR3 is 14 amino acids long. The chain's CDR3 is CASSLSFGGYGYTF.

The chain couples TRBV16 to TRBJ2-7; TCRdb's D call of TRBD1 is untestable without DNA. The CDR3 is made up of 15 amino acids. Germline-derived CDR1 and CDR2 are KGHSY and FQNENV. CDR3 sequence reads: CASSQLVTGGLEQYF.

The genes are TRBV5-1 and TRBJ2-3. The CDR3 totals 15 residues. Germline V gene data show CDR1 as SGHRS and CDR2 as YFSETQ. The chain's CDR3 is CASSLETPSTDTQYF.

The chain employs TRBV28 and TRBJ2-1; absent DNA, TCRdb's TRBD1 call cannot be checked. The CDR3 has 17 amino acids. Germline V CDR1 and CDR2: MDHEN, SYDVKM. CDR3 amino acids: CASSPSQGGISYNEQFF.

The CDR3 sequence: CASNGTSPLEQYF. This sequence joins TRBV21-1 and TRBJ2-7; the TCRdb call, TRBD2, lacks DNA for checking. TRBV21-1 is recorded as a pseudogene. This CDR3 contains 13 residues.

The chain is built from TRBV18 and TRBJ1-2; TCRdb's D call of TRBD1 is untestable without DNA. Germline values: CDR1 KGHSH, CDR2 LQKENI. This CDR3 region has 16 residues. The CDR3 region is CASSPIPTGGGYGYTF.

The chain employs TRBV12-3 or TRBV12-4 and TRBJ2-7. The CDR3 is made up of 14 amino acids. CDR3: CASSLGFGRLEQYF.

CDR3 sequence: CASRWSNTGELFF. The J gene is TRBJ2-2, the V gene TRBV28. The CDR3 extends over 13 amino acids. Germline assignment: CDR1 MDHEN and CDR2 SYDVKM.